Following are 28 T cell receptor beta chains from one sample sequenced in a study of T cells in Graves' hyperthyroidism and ophthalmopathy. Amplified regions were TCR beta CDR3 sequences from RNA transcripts. With the HTBI primer set, the TCR CDR3 went through a first round of RT-PCR. From the multiplex PCR reads, TCRdb called clonotypes with MiXCR, one entry per CDR3 protein. The sample has roughly 330,000 distinct CDR3 sequences, around a sixth seen once. The sequencing input was blood. The origin of the receptors is a man younger than 45 with Graves' hyperthyroidism.

Many counts were recorded for this clonotype. This sequence joins TRBV30 and TRBJ2-1; 7 bases are shared with TRBD1. Germline V gives CDR1 GTSNPN, CDR2 SVGIG (reference sequence). J gave up 7 bases and V 4 bases, and 4 bases lay outside the gene matches. The CDR3 covers 12 residues. The chain's CDR3 is CAWNRGRNEQFF. The CDR3 region has the DNA TGTGCCTGGAACAGGGGACGGAATGAGCAGTTCTTC.

This clonotype was detected only a few times. The V call is TRBV3-1, the J call TRBJ1-2; 12 nucleotides match TRBD1. V dropped 3 bases and J dropped 8; count of bases not matched to a gene: 4. The CDR3 sequence is 14 residues long. Germline loops: CDR1 LGHDT, CDR2 YNNKEL (reference sequence). The CDR3 sequence is CASSQGQGARGYTF. The CDR3 DNA sequence: TGTGCCAGCAGCCAGGGACAGGGGGCGCGAGGCTACACCTTC.

V usage is TRBV6-2 or TRBV6-3 and J usage is TRBJ2-1; TRBD2 is a possible D gene (5 bases). The CDR3 totals 14 residues. The germline V gene encodes CDR1 MNHEY and CDR2 SVGEGT. The V gene lost 6 bases and the J gene lost 4 bases, with 13 bases spanning the gap. The CDR3 DNA reads TGTGCCAGCAGCCCAAAGCGGTTGTACAATGAGCAGTTCTTC. It translates to CASSPKRLYNEQFF.

The sample holds many counts of this clonotype. The chain uses TRBV28 and TRBJ1-1; a possible D gene is TRBD1 (5 bases). The CDR3 is 12 amino acids. V was shortened by 2 bases and J by 9 bases, with 10 bases between the two germline ends. CDR1 and CDR2 (germline): MDHEN, SYDVKM. The CDR3 spells CASSLPDRKAFF. The CDR3 nucleotides are TGTGCCAGCAGTTTACCCGACAGAAAAGCTTTCTTT.

This clonotype was counted many times. V and J are TRBV3-1 and TRBJ2-7, with D perhaps being TRBD1 or TRBD2 (5 bases each). Germline CDR1 and CDR2: LGHDT and YNNKEL (reference sequence). V lost 7 bases to trimming and J lost 2 bases, with 15 bases between them. The length of the CDR3 is 14 residues. CDR3 bases: TGTGCCAGCACCCCAAGTGGGACCGCCTACGAGCAGTACTTC. Residues: CASTPSGTAYEQYF.

The rearrangement joins TRBV3-1 to TRBJ2-7; D gene uncertain. Between the trimmed V and J ends, which lost 1 base and 6 bases, there was a span of 10 bases. The germline CDR1 and CDR2 sequences are LGHDT and YNNKEL (reference sequence). This CDR3 spans 13 amino acids. CDR3 sequence (DNA): TGTGCCAGCAGCCAAGGGCCCCTTATCGAGCAGTACTTC. It translates to CASSQGPLIEQYF.

The gene calls are TRBV19 and TRBJ1-2; D remains unclear. Germline CDR1 LNHDA, CDR2 SQIVND (reference sequence). The CDR3 runs to 14 residues. V was pared by 5 bases and J by 4 bases, with 14 bases between. This chain's CDR3 is CASSSIEGRYGYTF. CDR3 coding DNA: TGTGCCAGTAGTTCCATCGAGGGCCGCTATGGCTACACCTTC.

This clonotype was picked up a small number of times. V gene TRBV20-1 combines with J gene TRBJ1-2; D perhaps matches TRBD1 (6 bases). V lost 2 bases to trimming and J lost 2 bases, with 12 bases between them. Germline values: CDR1 DFQATT, CDR2 SNEGSKA (reference sequence). This CDR3 is 14 amino acids long. This CDR3 reads CSARTVQGNYGYTF. CDR3 in DNA: TGCAGTGCTAGAACCGTTCAGGGGAACTATGGCTACACCTTC.

This clonotype was observed at least ten times. This chain connects TRBV6-1 to TRBJ1-5; D gene unclear. Germline loops: CDR1 MNHNS, CDR2 SASEGT. V lost 2 bases and J lost 5, with 13 bases in between. The CDR3 extends over 15 amino acids. DNA of the CDR3: TGTGCCAGCAGTGAACTCCGAGTTGGCGATCAGCCCCAGCATTTT. Amino acid sequence: CASSELRVGDQPQHF.

The chain couples TRBV5-8 to TRBJ1-1; D not resolved. The CDR3 is 13 residues long. V lost 4 bases and J 2 bases, leaving 9 bases between the germline ends. Per the germline V gene, CDR1 is SGHTS and CDR2 is YDEGEE. The CDR3 spells CASSRPDNTEAFF. The CDR3, as DNA: TGTGCCAGCAGCCGCCCCGATAACACTGAAGCTTTCTTT. The variable domain in full, with the rest retrieved from reference TRBV5-8 and TRBJ1-1, is EAGVTQSPTHLIKTRGQQATLRCSPISGHTSVYWYQQALGLGLQFLLWYDEGEERNRGNFPPRFSGRQFPNYSSELNVNALELEDSALYLCASSRPDNTEAFFGQGTRLTVV.

The chain links TRBV28 to TRBJ2-1, with TRBD1 matching 7 bases. CDR3 size: 16 residues. Germline V gene data show CDR1 as MDHEN and CDR2 as SYDVKM. V shed 6 bases, J shed 15 bases, and the junction held 23 bases outside the gene matches. In DNA, the CDR3 is TGTGCCAGCAGCCAAGAGGATTTGGGGACAGCTAAAGGAATGTTCTTC. As protein: CASSQEDLGTAKGMFF.

This clonotype was detected once. The gene calls are TRBV2 and TRBJ1-1; D gene uncertain. This CDR3 has 12 amino acids. Per the germline V gene, CDR1 is SNHLY and CDR2 is FYNNEI. Trimming took 6 bases from V and 4 from J, leaving 9 bases between them. The CDR3 coding sequence is TGTGCCAGCAGAGCGACAAGCACTGAAGCTTTCTTT. This gives the protein CASRATSTEAFF.

The sample holds many counts of this clonotype. This chain connects TRBV2 to TRBJ2-4; maybe TRBD2 (5 bases). Trimming took 6 bases from V and 8 from J, leaving 11 bases between them. CDR3 length equals 12 residues. CDR1 is SNHLY, CDR2 FYNNEI, per germline. The CDR3 DNA reads TGTGCCAGCAGACCCGGACTCGACATTCAGTACTTC. Protein: CASRPGLDIQYF.

This clonotype was recorded many times. In DNA form, the CDR3 reads TGTGCCAGCAGCTCACTACCCCCTAGCATCCATGAGCAGTTCTTC. Its translation is CASSSLPPSIHEQFF. This chain joins TRBV11-2 and TRBJ2-1, with D possibly being TRBD2 (5 bases). Germline values: CDR1 SGHAT, CDR2 FQNNGV. Trimming took off 4 bases at V and 8 bases at J, with 18 bases between the two ends. This CDR3 has 15 residues.

This clonotype was detected ten times or more. The chain joins TRBV24-1 to TRBJ2-3, with 7 bases fitting TRBD2. Trimming cost V 4 bases and J 6 bases; bases outside gene matches: 9. CDR1 KGHDR and CDR2 SFDVKD come from the germline V gene. This CDR3 is built from 15 residues. CDR3 protein: CATSDAAGPGDTQYF. Written as DNA, the CDR3 is TGTGCCACCAGTGACGCAGCGGGACCTGGGGATACGCAGTATTTT.

This clonotype was counted only a few times. The chain couples TRBV7-3 to TRBJ2-1; D is possibly TRBD2 (6 bases). Germline assignment: CDR1 SGHTA and CDR2 FQGTGA. CDR3 length equals 17 residues. V was clipped by 1 base and J by 5 bases, with 18 bases between them. Here the CDR3 reads CASSLITGRKWDNEQFF. The CDR3 DNA reads TGTGCCAGCAGCTTAATAACCGGGAGAAAGTGGGACAATGAGCAGTTCTTC.

This clonotype was found many times. J is TRBJ1-5 and V is TRBV20-1; unclear D gene. CDR3 length: 13 residues. The ends were cut back, 4 bases at V and 9 bases at J, with 16 bases in the middle. Germline V CDR1 and CDR2: DFQATT, SNEGSKA (reference sequence). CDR3 sequence: CSATWLSVRPQHF. DNA of the CDR3: TGCAGTGCTACGTGGCTGTCCGTTCGGCCCCAGCATTTT.

This clonotype has only a few counts. This may come from a read error, since a much larger clone is one base off. The chain employs TRBV6-1 and TRBJ2-7, with D perhaps matching TRBD2 (5 bases). This CDR3 has 15 amino acids. CDR1 is MNHNS, CDR2 SASEGT, per germline. V was trimmed by 1 base and J by 4 bases, leaving 14 bases between them. The CDR3 sequence is CASSEGGGGGYEQYF. CDR3 DNA sequence: TGTGCCAGCAGTGAAGGCGGTGGAGGTGGATACGAGCAGTACTTC.

This clonotype was seen a few times. The chain combines TRBV19 with TRBJ1-2; D might be TRBD1 (5 bases). Trimming pared 10 bases from V and 4 bases from J, leaving 16 bases between. The CDR3 is 13 amino acids. Germline V gene data show CDR1 as LNHDA and CDR2 as SQIVND (reference sequence). The CDR3 coding sequence is TGTGCCACCCAGGGCAGGGCGAGCTATGGCTACACCTTC. It specifies CATQGRASYGYTF.

This clonotype has ten or more counts. The chain is built from TRBV30 and TRBJ2-2; TRBD1 agrees at 7 bases. CDR3 length: 12 amino acids. Germline assignment: CDR1 GTSNPN and CDR2 SVGIG (reference sequence). CDR3 sequence: CAAGQGAGELFF. The CDR3 DNA follows: TGTGCGGCAGGGCAGGGGGCCGGGGAGCTGTTTTTT.

This clonotype was observed a single time. V and J are TRBV5-1 and TRBJ2-2; tentatively, D is TRBD1 (5 bases). This CDR3 has 14 residues. The V gene lost 10 bases and the J gene lost 4 bases, with 17 bases spanning the gap. The germline CDR1 and CDR2 sequences are SGHRS and YFSETQ. This CDR3 is CAGRRGSGTGELFF. CDR3 DNA sequence: TGCGCCGGCCGAAGGGGTTCAGGCACCGGGGAGCTGTTTTTT.

This clonotype appeared a few times. V usage is TRBV7-9 and J usage is TRBJ1-2, with D hard to call. Germline lookup yields CDR1 SEHNR and CDR2 FQNEAQ (reference sequence). This CDR3 has 15 residues. V shed 5 bases and J shed 1 base, with 14 bases lying between them. The CDR3 spells CASSEGAGYNYGYTF. The CDR3 DNA sequence: TGTGCCAGCAGCGAGGGCGCTGGGTATAACTATGGCTACACCTTC.

This clonotype was counted many times. The chain recombines TRBV6-5 with TRBJ1-1, with a weak D call TRBD1 (6 bases). There are 13 residues in the CDR3. V lost 2 bases to trimming and J lost 7 bases, with 11 bases between them. The V gene's germline CDR1 is MNHEY and CDR2 SVGAGI. Written as DNA, the CDR3 is TGTGCCAGCAGTTACCAAATACAGGGTGAAGCTTTCTTT. Encoded protein: CASSYQIQGEAFF.

The table lists this clonotype with many counts. This chain connects TRBV5-1 to TRBJ2-7; maybe TRBD2 (5 bases). Germline lookup yields CDR1 SGHRS and CDR2 YFSETQ. The CDR3 is 13 residues long. V was cut by 2 bases and J by 2 bases, with 8 bases left in between. The CDR3 sequence is CASSFTGTYEQYF. CDR3 coding DNA: TGCGCCAGCAGCTTTACGGGAACCTACGAGCAGTACTTC.

Many counts were recorded for this clonotype. This rearrangement joins TRBV18 to TRBJ2-1; D is ambiguous. Germline V gene lookup returns CDR1 KGHSH and CDR2 LQKENI. CDR3 size: 14 residues. The V end was cut by 5 bases, the J end by 0 bases, with 8 bases between. CDR3 bases: TGTGCCAGCTCATCAGTTCGCTCCTACAATGAGCAGTTCTTC. Its translation is CASSSVRSYNEQFF.

Remarks on this clonotype: At one boundary the junction diverges from the germline segment, which might be a read error. V gene TRBV12-3 or TRBV12-4 combines with J gene TRBJ1-3; the D is unclear. This CDR3 contains 16 residues. This CDR3 is CASSFSGGSSGSTIYF. The CDR3 nucleotides are TGTGCCAGCAGTTTCAGCGGCGGGAGCTCTGGAAGCACCATATATTTT.

This clonotype was recorded at least ten times. V gene TRBV2 combines with J gene TRBJ2-5; D uncertain. Germline values: CDR1 SNHLY, CDR2 FYNNEI. V gave up 11 bases and J gave up 4 bases, with 8 bases separating them. This CDR3 has 10 residues. As DNA, the CDR3 is TGTGCCGGGTCCTTAGAGACCCAGTACTTC. It encodes CAGSLETQYF.

This clonotype has a count of ten or more. J is TRBJ2-5 and V is TRBV30; D gene unclear. The germline V gene encodes CDR1 GTSNPN and CDR2 SVGIG (reference sequence). CDR3 length: 14 residues. Trimming left V 4 bases short and J 9 bases short, with 21 bases between. The CDR3 loop reads CAWNVGSRLGPQYF. The CDR3 DNA follows: TGTGCCTGGAATGTGGGATCACGCTTGGGTCCCCAGTACTTC. The complete variable domain, with remaining parts taken from reference TRBV30 and TRBJ2-5, reads SQTIHQWPATLVQPVGSPLSLECTVEGTSNPNLYWYRQAAGRGLQLLFYSVGIGQISSEVPQNLSASRPQDRQFILSSKKLLLSDSGFYLCAWNVGSRLGPQYFGPGTRLLVL.